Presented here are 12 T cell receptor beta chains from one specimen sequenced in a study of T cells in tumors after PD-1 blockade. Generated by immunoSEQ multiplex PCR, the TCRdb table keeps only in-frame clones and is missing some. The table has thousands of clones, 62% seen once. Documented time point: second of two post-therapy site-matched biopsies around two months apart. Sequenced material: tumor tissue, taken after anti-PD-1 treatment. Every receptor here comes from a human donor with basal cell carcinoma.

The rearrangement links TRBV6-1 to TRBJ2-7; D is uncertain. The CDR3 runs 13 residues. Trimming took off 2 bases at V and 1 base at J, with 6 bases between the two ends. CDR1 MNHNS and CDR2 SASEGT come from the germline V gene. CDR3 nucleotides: TGTGCCAGCAGTGAACAGGCTTCCTACGAGCAGTACTTC. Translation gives CASSEQASYEQYF.

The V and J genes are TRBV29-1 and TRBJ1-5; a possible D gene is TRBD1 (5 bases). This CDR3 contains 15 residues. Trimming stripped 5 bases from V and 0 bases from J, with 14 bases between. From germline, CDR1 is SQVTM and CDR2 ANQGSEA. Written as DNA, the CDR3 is TGCAGCGTTCGAGGGGCCAAAGATAGCAATCAGCCCCAGCATTTT. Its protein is CSVRGAKDSNQPQHF.

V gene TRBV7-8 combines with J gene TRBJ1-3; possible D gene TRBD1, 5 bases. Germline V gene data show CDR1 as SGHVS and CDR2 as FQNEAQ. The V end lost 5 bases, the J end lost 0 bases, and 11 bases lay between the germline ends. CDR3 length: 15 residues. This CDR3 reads CASSKWGVSGNTIYF. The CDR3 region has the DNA TGTGCCAGCAGCAAATGGGGGGTCTCTGGAAACACCATATATTTT.

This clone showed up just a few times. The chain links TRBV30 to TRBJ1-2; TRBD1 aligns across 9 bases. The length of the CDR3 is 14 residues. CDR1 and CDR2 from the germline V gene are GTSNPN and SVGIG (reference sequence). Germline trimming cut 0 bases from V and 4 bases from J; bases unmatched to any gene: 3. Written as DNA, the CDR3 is TGTGCCTGGAGTGTACGGGGACAGGGCTATGGCTACACCTTC. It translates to CAWSVRGQGYGYTF.

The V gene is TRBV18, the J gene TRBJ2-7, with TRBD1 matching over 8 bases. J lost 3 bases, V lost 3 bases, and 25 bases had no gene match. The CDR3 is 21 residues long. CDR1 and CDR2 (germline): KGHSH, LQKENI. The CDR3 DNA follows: TGTGCCAGCTCACCCCTCCCGACAGGGGTGAAAGGGATTACCCCTATCTACGAGCAGTACTTC. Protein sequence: CASSPLPTGVKGITPIYEQYF.

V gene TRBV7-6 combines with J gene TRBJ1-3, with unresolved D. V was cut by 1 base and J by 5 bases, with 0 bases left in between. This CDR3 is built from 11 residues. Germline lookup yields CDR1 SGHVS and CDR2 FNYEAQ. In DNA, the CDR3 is TGTGCCAGCAGCTTAGGAAACACCATATATTTT. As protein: CASSLGNTIYF.

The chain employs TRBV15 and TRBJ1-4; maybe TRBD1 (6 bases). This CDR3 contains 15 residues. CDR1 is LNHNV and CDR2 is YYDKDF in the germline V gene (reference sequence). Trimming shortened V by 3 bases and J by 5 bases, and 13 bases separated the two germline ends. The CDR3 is CATSRPGDNNEKLFF. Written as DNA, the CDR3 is TGTGCCACCAGCAGGCCAGGGGACAACAATGAAAAACTGTTTTTT.

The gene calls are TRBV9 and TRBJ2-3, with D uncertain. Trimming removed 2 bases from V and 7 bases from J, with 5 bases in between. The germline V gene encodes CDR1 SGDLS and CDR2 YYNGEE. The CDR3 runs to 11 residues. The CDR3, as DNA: TGTGCCAGCAGCGTTACATATACGCAGTATTTT. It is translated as CASSVTYTQYF.

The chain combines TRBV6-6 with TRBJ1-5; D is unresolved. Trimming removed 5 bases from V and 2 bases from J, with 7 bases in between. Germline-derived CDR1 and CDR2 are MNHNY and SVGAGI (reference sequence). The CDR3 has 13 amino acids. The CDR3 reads CASSPVRNQPQHF. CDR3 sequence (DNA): TGTGCCAGCAGTCCGGTCCGCAATCAGCCCCAGCATTTT.

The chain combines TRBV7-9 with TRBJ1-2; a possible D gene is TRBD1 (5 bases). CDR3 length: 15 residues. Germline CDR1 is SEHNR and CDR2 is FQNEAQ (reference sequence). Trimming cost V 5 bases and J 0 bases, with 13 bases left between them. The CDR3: CASSPQGGTNYGYTF. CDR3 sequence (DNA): TGTGCCAGCAGCCCTCAGGGAGGGACTAACTATGGCTACACCTTC. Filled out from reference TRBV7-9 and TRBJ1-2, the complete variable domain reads DTGVSQNPRHKITKRGQNVTFRCDPISEHNRLYWYRQTLGQGPEFLTYFQNEAQLEKSRLLSDRFSAERPKGSFSTLEIQRTEQGDSAMYLCASSPQGGTNYGYTFGSGTRLTVV.

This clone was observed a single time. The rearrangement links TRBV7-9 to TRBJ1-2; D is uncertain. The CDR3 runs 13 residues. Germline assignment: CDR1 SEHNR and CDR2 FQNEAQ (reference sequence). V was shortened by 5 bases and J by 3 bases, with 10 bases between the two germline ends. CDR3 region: CASSRDNYYGYTF. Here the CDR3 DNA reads TGTGCCAGCAGCCGAGACAACTACTATGGCTACACCTTC.

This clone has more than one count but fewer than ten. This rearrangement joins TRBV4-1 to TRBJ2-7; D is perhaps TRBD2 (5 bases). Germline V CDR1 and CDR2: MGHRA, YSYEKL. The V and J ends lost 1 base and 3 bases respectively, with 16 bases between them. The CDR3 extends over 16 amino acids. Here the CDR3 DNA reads TGCGCCAGCAGCCAAGGTTGGGAGTCCGCCCGCTACGAGCAGTACTTC. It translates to CASSQGWESARYEQYF.